The present T cell receptor beta chain was sequenced within a study of OX40 agonist ivuxolimab in advanced cancers. Per germline, CDR1 MGHRA and CDR2 YSYEKL. The CDR3 sequence is 19 residues long. Turning to this clone: Antigen specificity is unknown.

Study-level results: CD4+ and CD8+ T cells in blood underwent clonal expansion by week 6 at 0.1 to 3.0 mg/kg.

Profiled with immunoSEQ multiplex PCR; TCRdb holds only in-frame clones, not every one. The sample carries roughly 30,000 clones, around 81% recorded once. Source: CD4+ or CD8+ T cells sorted from blood, taken in a trial of the OX40 agonist ivuxolimab. The chain is built from TRBV4-1 and TRBJ2-5; D perhaps matches TRBD2 (6 bases). TRBJ2-7 explains the end of the DNA better; the J call may be wrong. This clonotype was sampled from an adult with an advanced solid tumor such as melanoma, head and neck, liver or kidney cancer. The CDR3 protein is CASSQDGPRSSGGSYEQYF. The CDR3, as DNA: TGCGCCAGCAGCCAAGATGGCCCCAGATCATCCGGGGGTAGTTACGAGCAGTACTTC.